This TCR beta chain was profiled in a study of blood T cells in healthy people across ages. Extractions gave at least 5 micrograms of total RNA per sample. General study points: With naive T cell percentage, TCR beta diversity showed a strong correlation. The long-lived group displayed more naive CD4+ cells, plus higher diversity, than the aged donors did.

Through a sample-barcoded 5' primer and a J-beta primer mix, a second PCR was run for 7 to 11 cycles. One entry per CDR3 protein, called by TCRdb with MiXCR from the 5' RACE reads. The sample holds more than 800,000 distinct CDR3 sequences, 25% to 30% seen once. Many counts were recorded for this clonotype. Its antigen remains unidentified. The sequence was collected from a woman of 80 years or more in good health. The sequenced material came from blood.

The CDR3 region is CASSFGYIEAFF. The CDR3 DNA reads as TGTGCCAGCAGTTTCGGCTACATTGAAGCTTTCTTT. The chain uses TRBV12-3 or TRBV12-4 and TRBJ1-1; D is undetermined. V was cut by 3 bases and J by 7 bases, with 9 bases left in between. The CDR3 loop spans 12 amino acids.